A selection of T cell receptor beta chains follows, all from one sample in a study of blood T cells in healthy people across ages. TCRdb re-called the 5' RACE reads through MiXCR, storing one row per CDR3 protein. The repertoire has under 2,000,000 distinct CDR3 sequences, around half of them found once; the top ten carry over 2%. The specimen sequenced was blood. The receptors were sampled from a middle-aged woman in good health. CDR3s include the opening cysteine and the closing phenylalanine or tryptophan. The D gene is left open where the match is weak. Clone sizes are given selectively: once, few, many, or a class where the clone is expanded.

CDR3: CASSETSGGGPQETQYF
DNA: TGCGCCAGCAGTGAGACTAGCGGGGGGGGTCCCCAAGAGACCCAGTACTTC
V: TRBV10-2
D: TRBD2
J: TRBJ2-5
size: .

CDR3: CASSFTGARLETQYF
DNA: TGTGCCAGCAGTTTTACGGGGGCGCGGTTAGAGACCCAGTACTTC
V: TRBV12-3/TRBV12-4
D: .
J: TRBJ2-5
size: .

CDR3: CASSHWELGETQYF
DNA: TGTGCCAGCAGCCACTGGGAATTGGGAGAGACCCAGTACTTC
V: TRBV6-2/TRBV6-3
D: .
J: TRBJ2-5
size: few

CDR3: CASNRGGEPQYF
DNA: TGTGCCAGCAACAGGGGTGGGGAGCCCCAGTACTTC
V: TRBV2
D: TRBD1
J: TRBJ2-7
size: .

CDR3: CASSLRPSGTSGANVLTF
DNA: TGTGCCAGCAGCTTACGCCCCAGTGGGACCTCTGGGGCCAACGTCCTGACTTTC
V: TRBV7-8
D: .
J: TRBJ2-6
size: .

CDR3: CATRDTSNTEAFF
DNA: TGTGCCACACGGGACACCTCAAACACTGAAGCTTTCTTT
V: TRBV27
D: .
J: TRBJ1-1
size: .

CDR3: CASSRRQGTGETRYF
DNA: TGCGCCAGCAGCCGGAGACAGGGGACTGGGGAGACCCGGTACTTC
V: TRBV4-1
D: TRBD1
J: TRBJ2-5
size: .

CDR3: CASSSPPGTGVMETQYF
DNA: TGTGCCAGCAGCTCGCCGCCCGGGACAGGGGTCATGGAGACCCAGTACTTC
V: TRBV7-2
D: TRBD1
J: TRBJ2-5
size: .

CDR3: CAAGYSNQPQHF
DNA: TGTGCCGCAGGGTATAGCAATCAGCCCCAGCATTTT
V: TRBV27
D: .
J: TRBJ1-5
size: once

CDR3: CASSEGRDLLRDTQYF
DNA: TGTGCCAGCAGTGAGGGAAGGGATTTACTTAGGGATACGCAGTATTTT
V: TRBV2
D: .
J: TRBJ2-3
size: .

CDR3: CSASTSWGETQYF
DNA: TGCAGTGCTAGCACTAGCTGGGGAGAGACCCAGTACTTC
V: TRBV20-1
D: .
J: TRBJ2-5
size: .

CDR3: CSVEIPLLRQETQYF
DNA: TGCAGCGTTGAAATTCCGCTGTTGAGGCAGGAGACCCAGTACTTC
V: TRBV29-1
D: .
J: TRBJ2-5
size: .

CDR3: CASGGRAFSYEQYF
DNA: TGTGCCAGCGGGGGGCGGGCCTTCTCCTACGAGCAGTACTTC
V: TRBV7-2
D: .
J: TRBJ2-7
size: few

CDR3: CASNADRVGGYTF
DNA: TGTGCCAGCAACGCGGACAGGGTCGGTGGCTACACCTTC
V: TRBV5-4
D: TRBD1
J: TRBJ1-2
size: once

CDR3: CSAITGETQYF
DNA: TGCAGTGCCATAACGGGGGAGACCCAGTACTTC
V: TRBV20-1
D: .
J: TRBJ2-5
size: .

CDR3: CASSDPGFGSPLHF
DNA: TGTGCCAGCAGTGATCCAGGGTTTGGTTCGCCCCTCCACTTT
V: TRBV2
D: .
J: TRBJ1-6
size: .

CDR3: CSAPSRRGGLDTQYF
DNA: TGCAGTGCTCCGTCCCGGCGGGGGGGTCTAGATACGCAGTATTTT
V: TRBV20-1
D: TRBD2
J: TRBJ2-3
size: once

CDR3: CSAKSGAGNQETQYF
DNA: TGCAGTGCTAAGAGTGGAGCTGGCAACCAAGAGACCCAGTACTTC
V: TRBV20-1
D: .
J: TRBJ2-5
size: few

CDR3: CSANSPGQGSYEQYF
DNA: TGCAGTGCAAATAGCCCGGGACAGGGGTCCTACGAGCAGTACTTC
V: TRBV20-1
D: TRBD1
J: TRBJ2-7
size: few

CDR3: CARLSGQGRDQPQHF
DNA: TGCGCCAGACTTTCCGGACAGGGGCGAGATCAGCCCCAGCATTTT
V: TRBV10-1
D: TRBD1
J: TRBJ1-5
size: .

CDR3: CASSFRGTHEQYF
DNA: TGTGCCAGCAGTTTTAGGGGTACACACGAGCAGTACTTC
V: TRBV12-3/TRBV12-4
D: .
J: TRBJ2-7
size: .

CDR3: CATSPGGEAQYF
DNA: TGTGCCACCAGCCCAGGGGGGGAGGCCCAGTACTTC
V: TRBV24-1
D: .
J: TRBJ2-4
size: .

CDR3: CSARDAAKSSSNYGYTF
DNA: TGCAGTGCTAGAGATGCGGCGAAGAGTTCCTCTAACTATGGCTACACCTTC
V: TRBV20-1
D: .
J: TRBJ1-2
size: .

CDR3: CASRRPPQETQYF
DNA: TGTGCCAGCAGGCGACCACCACAAGAGACCCAGTACTTC
V: TRBV7-2
D: .
J: TRBJ2-5
size: few

CDR3: CSVDDSFSRFF
DNA: TGCAGCGTTGACGACAGTTTTTCTCGGTTCTTC
V: TRBV29-1
D: .
J: TRBJ2-1
size: .

CDR3: CSARDLGLNTEAFF
DNA: TGCAGTGCTAGAGATCTTGGATTGAACACTGAAGCTTTCTTT
V: TRBV20-1
D: .
J: TRBJ1-1
size: .

CDR3: CASSFRQFNQPQHF
DNA: TGTGCCAGCAGTTTCCGACAGTTCAATCAGCCCCAGCATTTT
V: TRBV28
D: .
J: TRBJ1-5
size: many

CDR3: CASSLMGQSNQPQHF
DNA: TGTGCCAGCAGCTTAATGGGCCAGAGCAATCAGCCCCAGCATTTT
V: TRBV7-2
D: .
J: TRBJ1-5
size: .

CDR3: CSVIGGVHEQFF
DNA: TGCAGCGTCATTGGGGGGGTCCATGAGCAGTTCTTC
V: TRBV29-1
D: TRBD2
J: TRBJ2-1
size: few

CDR3: CASVNTRQVGYGYTF
DNA: TGTGCCAGCGTAAACACTCGACAGGTGGGCTATGGCTACACCTTC
V: TRBV28
D: .
J: TRBJ1-2
size: few

CDR3: CASNIRDRANNEQFF
DNA: TGTGCCAGCAACATTCGGGACAGGGCAAACAATGAGCAGTTCTTC
V: TRBV27
D: TRBD1
J: TRBJ2-1
size: few

CDR3: CATSDHSGGRYNEQFF
DNA: TGTGCCACCAGTGACCATAGCGGGGGGAGGTACAATGAGCAGTTCTTC
V: TRBV24-1
D: TRBD2
J: TRBJ2-1
size: .

CDR3: CASSLNPYEQYF
DNA: TGTGCCAGCAGTTTAAACCCCTACGAGCAGTACTTC
V: TRBV7-2
D: .
J: TRBJ2-7
size: many

CDR3: CATSSDLGSRGGYNEQFF
DNA: TGTGCCACCAGCAGTGATCTAGGATCGCGGGGAGGATACAATGAGCAGTTCTTC
V: TRBV15
D: .
J: TRBJ2-1
size: few

CDR3: CASSLMAGDYGYTF
DNA: TGCGCCAGCAGCTTGATGGCAGGGGACTATGGCTACACCTTC
V: TRBV5-1
D: .
J: TRBJ1-2
size: few

CDR3: CSVEDRTLNYGYTF
DNA: TGCAGCGTTGAAGACCGGACCCTTAACTATGGCTACACCTTC
V: TRBV29-1
D: .
J: TRBJ1-2
size: .

CDR3: CASSQDPRQHLRWETQYF
DNA: TGCGCCAGCAGTCAAGATCCCCGACAGCACCTGAGGTGGGAGACCCAGTACTTC
V: TRBV4-3
D: .
J: TRBJ2-5
size: .

CDR3: CASTSLALREQYF
DNA: TGTGCCAGCACCTCACTAGCCCTCCGCGAGCAGTACTTC
V: TRBV12-3/TRBV12-4
D: .
J: TRBJ2-7
size: .

CDR3: CASSHRGQGETEAFF
DNA: TGTGCCAGCAGCCACCGAGGGCAGGGAGAAACTGAAGCTTTCTTT
V: TRBV4-2
D: .
J: TRBJ1-1
size: .

CDR3: CASSLLGRGYGYTF
DNA: TGTGCCAGCAGTTTATTGGGCAGGGGATATGGCTACACCTTC
V: TRBV28
D: .
J: TRBJ1-2
size: .

CDR3: CSASEMNTEAFF
DNA: TGCAGTGCTAGTGAGATGAACACTGAAGCTTTCTTT
V: TRBV20-1
D: .
J: TRBJ1-1
size: few

CDR3: CASSREGTANYGYTF
DNA: TGTGCCAGCAGCCGAGAGGGGACAGCTAACTATGGCTACACCTTC
V: TRBV4-2
D: TRBD1
J: TRBJ1-2
size: .